A selection of T cell receptor beta chains follows, all from one sample in a study of T-cell memory formation after mild COVID-19. TCRdb ran MiXCR on the 5' RACE reads and lists one entry per CDR3 protein. The repertoire holds roughly 450,000 distinct CDR3 sequences, with roughly 18% as singletons. The material sequenced was PBMCs or a T cell subset sorted from them (not recorded which). The source is a man aged 18 to 29 who had mild COVID-19 (a few samples of this study predate the infection). Cell type and time point are not known. Both conserved end residues are part of each CDR3. Fields, in order: CDR3 DNA, CDR3 protein, D gene, clone size, V gene, J gene. The D gene is left open where the match is weak. A clone size is listed for some rows: how often the clone was seen (once, few, many), or a class if it is expanded.

cdr3_nt: TGTGCCATCAGACCGGACAGATCTACCTACAATGAGCAGTTCTTC; cdr3_aa: CAIRPDRSTYNEQFF; d_call: NA; clone_size: few; v_call: TRBV10-3; j_call: TRBJ2-1
cdr3_nt: TGTGCCAGTAGTAGAGGGGAAGACACCGGGGAGCTGTTTTTT; cdr3_aa: CASSRGEDTGELFF; d_call: NA; clone_size: few; v_call: TRBV19; j_call: TRBJ2-2
cdr3_nt: TGTGCCAGCACAAAGCCAGGGATCGAAAAACTGTTTTTT; cdr3_aa: CASTKPGIEKLFF; d_call: NA; clone_size: few; v_call: TRBV2; j_call: TRBJ1-4
cdr3_nt: TGTGCCAGCAGTCCCTCGAGGGGGATCGGAAACACCATATATTTT; cdr3_aa: CASSPSRGIGNTIYF; d_call: NA; clone_size: NA; v_call: TRBV27; j_call: TRBJ1-3
cdr3_nt: TGTGCCAGCAGTTTAGTTGGGGGGACGAATCAGCCCCAGCATTTT; cdr3_aa: CASSLVGGTNQPQHF; d_call: NA; clone_size: NA; v_call: TRBV27; j_call: TRBJ1-5
cdr3_nt: TGTGCCAGCACTAGAAGCAAGGGTTGGGCCACAGATACGCAGTATTTT; cdr3_aa: CASTRSKGWATDTQYF; d_call: NA; clone_size: NA; v_call: TRBV6-1; j_call: TRBJ2-3
cdr3_nt: TGTGCCAGCTCACGGGTCGGGGGCTCTGGGGCCAACGTCCTGACTTTC; cdr3_aa: CASSRVGGSGANVLTF; d_call: NA; clone_size: NA; v_call: TRBV18; j_call: TRBJ2-6
cdr3_nt: TGTGCCAGCGCATACAGGGGGCGGCAAGAGACCCAGTACTTC; cdr3_aa: CASAYRGRQETQYF; d_call: TRBD1; clone_size: NA; v_call: TRBV2; j_call: TRBJ2-5
cdr3_nt: TGTGCCAGTACCCCCTTGGGGGGGCTAACAGATACGCAGTATTTT; cdr3_aa: CASTPLGGLTDTQYF; d_call: NA; clone_size: NA; v_call: TRBV19; j_call: TRBJ2-3
cdr3_nt: TGCGCCAGCAGCCAGTGGGCCCCGGCAGGGGCGGCCTACGAGCAGTACTTC; cdr3_aa: CASSQWAPAGAAYEQYF; d_call: NA; clone_size: NA; v_call: TRBV4-1; j_call: TRBJ2-7
cdr3_nt: TGCGCCAGCAGGGCCGACCGGGACACTGAAGCTTTCTTT; cdr3_aa: CASRADRDTEAFF; d_call: NA; clone_size: NA; v_call: TRBV10-2; j_call: TRBJ1-1
cdr3_nt: TGTGCCAGCAGTTTTCGGGGCCCCGCCCGACGGTACGAGCAGTACTTC; cdr3_aa: CASSFRGPARRYEQYF; d_call: NA; clone_size: NA; v_call: TRBV12-3/TRBV12-4; j_call: TRBJ2-7
cdr3_nt: TGTGCCAGCAGTTACTCAACAGGGTCAGATACGCAGTATTTT; cdr3_aa: CASSYSTGSDTQYF; d_call: NA; clone_size: NA; v_call: TRBV6-5; j_call: TRBJ2-3
cdr3_nt: TGCGCCAGCAGCCAAGAAGGGTGGGGAGGCTACGAGCAGTACTTC; cdr3_aa: CASSQEGWGGYEQYF; d_call: NA; clone_size: many; v_call: TRBV4-3; j_call: TRBJ2-7
cdr3_nt: TGTGCCAGCAGCTTTTCTAAAGAGACCCAGTACTTC; cdr3_aa: CASSFSKETQYF; d_call: NA; clone_size: few; v_call: TRBV7-9; j_call: TRBJ2-5
cdr3_nt: TGCGCCAGCAGCCAAGGCCTAGCCGGAGGAGGTAACGATGAGCAGTTCTTC; cdr3_aa: CASSQGLAGGGNDEQFF; d_call: NA; clone_size: NA; v_call: TRBV4-3; j_call: TRBJ2-1
cdr3_nt: TGTGCCACCAGCACCGGGACAACCGGCGAAAAACTGTTTTTT; cdr3_aa: CATSTGTTGEKLFF; d_call: NA; clone_size: few; v_call: TRBV24-1; j_call: TRBJ1-4
cdr3_nt: TGCGCCAGCAGTGACAGGGGAACAGATACGCAGTATTTT; cdr3_aa: CASSDRGTDTQYF; d_call: TRBD1; clone_size: few; v_call: TRBV4-3; j_call: TRBJ2-3
cdr3_nt: TGCAGTGCTAGTAGAGCGGGGTATGCCTACGAGCAGTACTTC; cdr3_aa: CSASRAGYAYEQYF; d_call: TRBD2; clone_size: NA; v_call: TRBV20-1; j_call: TRBJ2-7
cdr3_nt: TGTGCCAGCAGCCCTGCTAGCGTCGGGGAGCTGTTTTTT; cdr3_aa: CASSPASVGELFF; d_call: NA; clone_size: NA; v_call: TRBV9; j_call: TRBJ2-2
cdr3_nt: TGCGCCAGCAGCCAGTCGGGACTAGCGTATTACAATGAGCAGTTCTTC; cdr3_aa: CASSQSGLAYYNEQFF; d_call: TRBD2; clone_size: few; v_call: TRBV4-1; j_call: TRBJ2-1
cdr3_nt: TGCAGTGGAAGGAGCTCCTATAATTCACCCCTCCACTTT; cdr3_aa: CSGRSSYNSPLHF; d_call: NA; clone_size: few; v_call: TRBV20-1; j_call: TRBJ1-6
cdr3_nt: TGTGCCAGCAGCTTAGGGTCTAGCTGGGGTGGGGAGACCCAGTACTTC; cdr3_aa: CASSLGSSWGGETQYF; d_call: NA; clone_size: NA; v_call: TRBV7-6; j_call: TRBJ2-5
cdr3_nt: TGCGCCAGCAGCTTTTTCGGGGGCCGAGAGACCCAGTACTTC; cdr3_aa: CASSFFGGRETQYF; d_call: NA; clone_size: many; v_call: TRBV5-1; j_call: TRBJ2-5
cdr3_nt: TGTGCCAGCTCACCGATACTCACTGAAGCTTTCTTT; cdr3_aa: CASSPILTEAFF; d_call: NA; clone_size: few; v_call: TRBV18; j_call: TRBJ1-1
cdr3_nt: TGTGCCAGCAGCCCCCCCGCGGGGGGGGTGGATACGCAGTATTTT; cdr3_aa: CASSPPAGGVDTQYF; d_call: TRBD2; clone_size: few; v_call: TRBV7-6; j_call: TRBJ2-3
cdr3_nt: TGTGCCAGCAGCTTAGGGACAGGGACCGGGGAGCTGTTTTTT; cdr3_aa: CASSLGTGTGELFF; d_call: TRBD1; clone_size: few; v_call: TRBV7-2; j_call: TRBJ2-2
cdr3_nt: TGTGCCAGCAGTTTATTGTTACAGAGTCGCGAAAAACTGTTTTTT; cdr3_aa: CASSLLLQSREKLFF; d_call: NA; clone_size: few; v_call: TRBV12-3/TRBV12-4; j_call: TRBJ1-4
cdr3_nt: TGCGCCAGCAGCCAAGATGCGGATAGCTATGGCTACACCTTC; cdr3_aa: CASSQDADSYGYTF; d_call: NA; clone_size: few; v_call: TRBV4-1; j_call: TRBJ1-2
cdr3_nt: TGCGCCAGCAGCGGGGGGACAGTCCTACAAGAGACCCAGTACTTC; cdr3_aa: CASSGGTVLQETQYF; d_call: NA; clone_size: few; v_call: TRBV5-1; j_call: TRBJ2-5
cdr3_nt: TGCAGCGCCGGAGGACTAGCGGGGGGCCCAGATACGCAGTATTTT; cdr3_aa: CSAGGLAGGPDTQYF; d_call: TRBD2; clone_size: NA; v_call: TRBV29-1; j_call: TRBJ2-3
cdr3_nt: TGCGCCAGCAGCCAAGATCTGGCTGCTAACTATGGCTACACCTTC; cdr3_aa: CASSQDLAANYGYTF; d_call: NA; clone_size: NA; v_call: TRBV4-3; j_call: TRBJ1-2
cdr3_nt: TGCGCCAGCAGCCCAAGACTAGGGGGCAATGAGCAGTTCTTC; cdr3_aa: CASSPRLGGNEQFF; d_call: NA; clone_size: few; v_call: TRBV4-3; j_call: TRBJ2-1
cdr3_nt: TGCAGCGTTGGAGGCGGGGGGCTCTACGAGCAGTACTTC; cdr3_aa: CSVGGGGLYEQYF; d_call: TRBD2; clone_size: NA; v_call: TRBV29-1; j_call: TRBJ2-7
cdr3_nt: TGCGCCAGCAGCCAGACCTTCCGTTACAGGGGAGGGTACGAGCAGTACTTC; cdr3_aa: CASSQTFRYRGGYEQYF; d_call: NA; clone_size: NA; v_call: TRBV4-1; j_call: TRBJ2-7
cdr3_nt: TGTGCCACCAGCAGAGGTGCGGGGGCCCTGTACCAAGAGACCCAGTACTTC; cdr3_aa: CATSRGAGALYQETQYF; d_call: NA; clone_size: NA; v_call: TRBV15; j_call: TRBJ2-5
cdr3_nt: TGTGCCAGCAGCGTAGATCGAAAGGGTTTGAGTGATACGCAGTATTTT; cdr3_aa: CASSVDRKGLSDTQYF; d_call: NA; clone_size: few; v_call: TRBV9; j_call: TRBJ2-3
cdr3_nt: TGCGCCAGCAGCACGCCCGGGGGAAACATTCAGTACTTC; cdr3_aa: CASSTPGGNIQYF; d_call: NA; clone_size: NA; v_call: TRBV5-1; j_call: TRBJ2-4
cdr3_nt: TGTGCCAGCAGTTTACCACGGGGGGATCGTCAGCCCCAGCATTTT; cdr3_aa: CASSLPRGDRQPQHF; d_call: NA; clone_size: NA; v_call: TRBV12-3/TRBV12-4; j_call: TRBJ1-5
cdr3_nt: TGTGCCAGCAGCGCCGGGACAGGGGTTACAGATACGCAGTATTTT; cdr3_aa: CASSAGTGVTDTQYF; d_call: TRBD1; clone_size: few; v_call: TRBV9; j_call: TRBJ2-3
cdr3_nt: TGCGCCAGCAGCCAAGAGACAGATTGGGGGGAAGCTTTCTTT; cdr3_aa: CASSQETDWGEAFF; d_call: NA; clone_size: once; v_call: TRBV4-3; j_call: TRBJ1-1
cdr3_nt: TGTGCCAGCACCCTCGAACGCTGGGGCGGGGAGCAGTTCTTC; cdr3_aa: CASTLERWGGEQFF; d_call: NA; clone_size: NA; v_call: TRBV5-5; j_call: TRBJ2-1
cdr3_nt: TGTGCCAGCAGATCACCCCGGGGGCACGGTGAAAAACTGTTTTTT; cdr3_aa: CASRSPRGHGEKLFF; d_call: NA; clone_size: many; v_call: TRBV12-3/TRBV12-4; j_call: TRBJ1-4
cdr3_nt: TGTGCCAGCTCCCCGCAGGCCGAGCAGTACTTC; cdr3_aa: CASSPQAEQYF; d_call: NA; clone_size: NA; v_call: TRBV2; j_call: TRBJ2-7